The sequence of this T cell receptor beta chain was determined in a study of multiple sclerosis patients with progressive multifocal leukoencephalopathy. Findings and limits, study-wide: No common TRBV or TRBJ usage or pairing appeared at PML. Expanded clones at PML onset predated and persisted through natalizumab therapy.

Comments on this clone: The target antigen is unknown.

Per the germline V gene, CDR1 is MDHEN and CDR2 is SYDVKM. The CDR3 consists of 14 residues. Losses at the gene ends were 6 bases for V and 6 bases for J; bases not matched to a gene: 7. Regarding time point: around 13 months of natalizumab therapy. Samples T1 and T2 were drawn at 6 and 12 months of therapy, respectively. Sequencing was at survey level. Generated by immunoSEQ multiplex PCR, the TCRdb table keeps only in-frame clones and is missing some. The sample has 25,000 to 30,000 clones, almost 90% seen once. The sample in question was PBMCs, obtained from a patient treated with natalizumab. This TCR was recovered from a human donor with multiple sclerosis. This chain links TRBV28 with TRBJ2-2, with 7 bases fitting TRBD1. CDR3 nucleotide sequence: TGTGCCAGCAGGCAACAGGGGATAGCCGGGGAGCTGTTTTTT. Encoded protein: CASRQQGIAGELFF.